Presented here are 18 T cell receptor beta chains from one specimen sequenced in a study of cytomegalovirus exposure and HLA in healthy donors. In the PCR, 60 Vbeta and 13 Jbeta primers were used. The assay was immunoSEQ multiplex PCR, and TCRdb's table has in-frame clones only and misses some. The table shows roughly 120,000 clones, with 15% occurring only once. Input material: PBMCs. The receptors originated from a woman between 18 and 30 years old in good health and CMV-seronegative.

The genes are TRBV6-4 and TRBJ1-2; 7 nucleotides agree with TRBD1. J was trimmed by 6 bases and V by 5 bases; bases with no gene match: 12. The CDR3 covers 15 residues. Germline V gives CDR1 MRHNA, CDR2 SNTAGT. The CDR3 reads CASSPGTDFSHGYTF. Written as DNA, the CDR3 is TGTGCCAGCAGTCCGGGGACAGATTTTTCTCATGGCTACACCTTC.

This clone was detected a few times. The chain combines TRBV10-3 with TRBJ2-3; 9 nucleotides agree with TRBD1. CDR3 length equals 16 residues. V lost 11 bases, J lost 2 bases, and 14 bases stayed unmatched. The germline CDR1 and CDR2 sequences are ENHRY and SYGVKD. CDR3 nucleotide sequence: TGTGCCGCCAGGGGCTCGGGACAGGGACACACAGATACGCAGTATTTT. Translated, it gives CAARGSGQGHTDTQYF.

This clone was seen more than once but under ten times. Other DNA sequences from this sample encode an identical CDR3 as well. CDR3 region: CASLASGTPGETQYF. Written as DNA, the CDR3 is TGTGCCAGCCTGGCTAGCGGCACACCGGGGGAGACCCAGTACTTC. The rearrangement uses TRBV7-3 and TRBJ2-5; 7 positions agree with TRBD2. V shed 8 bases and J 5 bases; nucleotides not matched to a gene: 14. In germline, CDR1 is SGHTA, CDR2 FQGTGA. There are 15 residues in the CDR3.

To note about this clone: The junction departs from the called germline gene at one end, perhaps through a read error. The CDR3 is CASSAGTSVQETQYF. In DNA form, the CDR3 reads TGTGCTAGCAGCGCCGGGACTAGCGTTCAAGAGACCCAGTACTTC. The rearrangement uses TRBV7-7 and TRBJ2-5; 10 bases align to TRBD2. The CDR3 length is 15 residues. The germline V gene encodes CDR1 SSHAT and CDR2 FNYEAQ (reference sequence).

The CDR3 loop is CATAVPDRGYGYTF. The CDR3 DNA reads TGTGCCACTGCCGTTCCGGACAGGGGCTATGGCTACACCTTC. V is TRBV6-6 and J is TRBJ1-2; TRBD1 agrees at 9 bases. V lost 10 bases, J lost 4 bases, and 10 bases stayed unmatched. Per germline, CDR1 MNHNY and CDR2 SVGAGI (reference sequence). This CDR3 has 14 amino acids.

This clone was recorded a few times. The chain recombines TRBV30 with TRBJ2-7, with 9 nucleotides matching TRBD2. V gave up 5 bases and J gave up 2 bases; unmatched junction bases: 4. Germline-derived CDR1 and CDR2 are GTSNPN and SVGIG (reference sequence). This CDR3 is built from 13 residues. The CDR3 coding sequence is TGTGCCTGGGCTAGCGGGAACGCCTACGAGCAGTACTTC. This gives the protein CAWASGNAYEQYF.

In its sample, this clone was seen a few times. This chain links TRBV5-1 with TRBJ2-1, with 9 nucleotides matching TRBD2. The CDR3 has 15 amino acids. CDR1 is SGHRS, CDR2 YFSETQ, per germline. After removal of 2 bases from V and 3 bases from J, the junction contained 3 bases not matched to a gene. Here the CDR3 reads CASSFTSGLYNEQFF. CDR3 DNA: TGCGCCAGCAGCTTTACTAGCGGGCTCTACAATGAGCAGTTCTTC.

This clone was seen a few times. The J gene is TRBJ2-7, the V gene TRBV7-2, with D hard to call. The V and J ends lost 6 bases and 4 bases respectively, with 19 bases between them. The CDR3 contains 15 residues. Germline loops: CDR1 SGHTA, CDR2 FQGNSA. As DNA, the CDR3 is TGTGCCAGCAGTTCCAGAGCGCGAAGCTCGTACGAGCAGTACTTC. Translating it yields CASSSRARSSYEQYF.

The chain is built from TRBV7-2 and TRBJ1-3; 8 bases fit TRBD1. V shed 1 base, J shed 3 bases, and the junction held 5 bases outside the gene matches. This CDR3 comprises 16 residues. The germline V gene has CDR1 SGHTA and CDR2 FQGNSA. DNA of the CDR3: TGTGCCAGCAGCTTAGACCAGGGGGCGGGTGGAAACACCATATATTTT. Its translation: CASSLDQGAGGNTIYF. Looking up the rest from reference TRBV7-2 and TRBJ1-3 gives the full variable domain: GAGVSQSPSNKVTEKGKDVELRCDPISGHTALYWYRQSLGQGLEFLIYFQGNSAPDKSGLPSDRFSAERTGGSVSTLTIQRTQQEDSAVYLCASSLDQGAGGNTIYFGEGSWLTVV.

This clone was counted only a few times. The rearrangement joins TRBV2 to TRBJ1-1, with D possibly matching TRBD1 (5 bases). V was cut by 7 bases and J by 0 bases, with 15 bases left in between. Germline V lookup: CDR1 SNHLY, CDR2 FYNNEI. The CDR3 is 15 amino acids. The CDR3: CASTSTRAMNTEAFF. DNA for the CDR3: TGTGCCAGCACCTCAACCAGGGCCATGAACACTGAAGCTTTCTTT.

This clone turned up a few times. The rearrangement links TRBV29-1 to TRBJ1-1, with 9 bases lining up with TRBD1. Per germline, CDR1 SQVTM and CDR2 ANQGSEA. The CDR3 length is 14 residues. The ends lost 6 bases at V and 3 bases at J; junction bases unmatched: 8. The DNA for the CDR3 is TGCAGCGTCCAAGCCCGGGACAGGGACACTGAAGCTTTCTTT. It yields the protein CSVQARDRDTEAFF.

The rearrangement links TRBV5-1 to TRBJ2-7, with 7 bases identical to TRBD1. J gave up 2 bases and V 5 bases, and 13 bases lay outside the gene matches. Germline CDR1 SGHRS, CDR2 YFSETQ. The CDR3 sequence is 16 residues long. The CDR3 bases are TGCGCCAGCAGTTACTCCCTGGGGACAGTGACCTACGAGCAGTACTTC. It encodes CASSYSLGTVTYEQYF.

This clone was seen a handful of times. The rearrangement uses TRBV5-4 and TRBJ2-1; TRBD2 might be the D (6 bases). V was cut by 1 base and J by 0 bases, with 11 bases left in between. The CDR3 consists of 16 residues. Germline V gene sequence: CDR1 SGHNT, CDR2 YYREEE (reference sequence). This CDR3 is CASSLPGSASYNEQFF. CDR3 DNA: TGTGCCAGCAGCTTGCCCGGGAGCGCCTCCTACAATGAGCAGTTCTTC.

J is TRBJ2-6 and V is TRBV27, with D unclear. CDR1 MNHEY and CDR2 SMNVEV come from the germline V gene (reference sequence). Deletions cut 5 bases from V and 0 bases from J, with 8 bases between. The CDR3 runs 15 residues. CDR3 nucleotide sequence: TGTGCCAGCAGTATCACACGCTCTGGGGCCAACGTCCTGACTTTC. Amino acid sequence: CASSITRSGANVLTF.

The chain employs TRBV7-3 and TRBJ1-2, with 11 bases identical to TRBD1. J was trimmed by 5 bases and V by 2 bases; bases with no gene match: 4. The germline V gene encodes CDR1 SGHTA and CDR2 FQGTGA. This CDR3 is 15 amino acids long. The DNA of the CDR3 is TGTGCCAGCAGCTTAGGACAGGGGGCGCGTTATGGCTACACCTTC. Its translation: CASSLGQGARYGYTF.

The sample holds one count of this clone. The rearrangement uses TRBV5-1 and TRBJ2-3, with 13 nucleotides matching TRBD2. The CDR3 sequence is 16 residues long. Trimming took 4 bases from V and 4 from J; bases not matched to a gene: 6. Germline CDR1 reads SGHRS; CDR2 reads YFSETQ. CDR3 amino acids: CASSLGTSGIPDTQYF. DNA of the CDR3: TGCGCCAGCAGCCTAGGGACTAGCGGGATCCCAGATACGCAGTATTTT.

The V and J genes are TRBV5-4 and TRBJ2-2; D remains unclear. Germline V lookup: CDR1 SGHNT, CDR2 YYREEE (reference sequence). V lost 2 bases to trimming and J lost 4 bases, with 12 bases between them. This CDR3 contains 15 residues. CDR3 nucleotide sequence: TGTGCCAGCAGCTTTTCCCGGGTCGGCACCGGGGAGCTGTTTTTT. Translation: CASSFSRVGTGELFF.

There are a few counts of this clone. CDR3 coding DNA: TGTGCCAGCAGTTTATCGACAGGCGCAACTAATGAAAAACTGTTTTTT. This sequence encodes CASSLSTGATNEKLFF. V gene TRBV27 combines with J gene TRBJ1-4; perhaps TRBD1 as D (6 bases). The germline V gene has CDR1 MNHEY and CDR2 SMNVEV (reference sequence). The germline V and J ends were trimmed by 0 bases and 0 bases, with 8 bases remaining between them. The CDR3 totals 16 residues.